The T cell receptor beta chain under discussion was sequenced for a study of T cell repertoires in cytomegalovirus infection. Study at large: An indication of both CMV infection and matching HLA type came from public TCR beta signatures.

This clonotype has ten or more counts. The antigen is unknown. One entry per CDR3 protein, called by TCRdb with MiXCR from the reads. Of 150,000 to 200,000 distinct CDR3 sequences in the sample, 28% were seen once. Study-wide findings and caveats: Dominant in the ex vivo response were TCR beta clonotypes restricted by HLA-C and specific for CMV. Individuals carrying CMV plus the relevant HLA were identified by cumulative frequency of public TCR beta families.

The source material was PBMCs. The TCR was taken from a human donor in good health (CMV status not recorded). Some clones in this sample may be carry-over from other donors' samples.

CDR3 nucleotides: TGTGCCAGCAGCTTAGGTGTCGGACAGGGGAGCAATCAGCCCCAGCATTTT. This translates into CASSLGVGQGSNQPQHF. The rearrangement uses TRBV7-2 and TRBJ1-5; 9 bases are shared with TRBD1. The CDR3 consists of 17 residues. V shed 1 base and J 1 base; nucleotides not matched to a gene: 5. Germline V lookup: CDR1 SGHTA, CDR2 FQGNSA.